This T cell receptor beta chain stems from a study of blood T cells in healthy people across ages. Study-wide findings and caveats: Long-lived donors had more naive CD4+ cells and higher diversity than aged donors.

The table lists this clonotype with many counts. No antigen is known for it. Together with a sample-barcoded 5' primer, a J-beta primer mix was included in a second PCR lasting about 6 to 12 cycles. TCRdb ran MiXCR on the 5' RACE reads and lists one entry per CDR3 protein. This table holds hundreds of thousands of distinct CDR3 sequences, under 65% found once. Germline loops: CDR1 SNHLY, CDR2 FYNNEI. This CDR3 has 11 amino acids. Trimming pared 5 bases from V and 6 bases from J, leaving 8 bases between. Each donor was a healthy Caucasian individual from Russia, aged roughly 6 to 95. At least 5 micrograms of total RNA were extracted per sample.

V gene TRBV2 combines with J gene TRBJ2-7; D remains ambiguous. This receptor was obtained from a man aged 60 to 69 in good health. Sequencing was performed on blood. The CDR3 spells CASSPAVEQYF. The CDR3 DNA follows: TGTGCCAGCAGTCCCGCGGTCGAGCAGTACTTC.